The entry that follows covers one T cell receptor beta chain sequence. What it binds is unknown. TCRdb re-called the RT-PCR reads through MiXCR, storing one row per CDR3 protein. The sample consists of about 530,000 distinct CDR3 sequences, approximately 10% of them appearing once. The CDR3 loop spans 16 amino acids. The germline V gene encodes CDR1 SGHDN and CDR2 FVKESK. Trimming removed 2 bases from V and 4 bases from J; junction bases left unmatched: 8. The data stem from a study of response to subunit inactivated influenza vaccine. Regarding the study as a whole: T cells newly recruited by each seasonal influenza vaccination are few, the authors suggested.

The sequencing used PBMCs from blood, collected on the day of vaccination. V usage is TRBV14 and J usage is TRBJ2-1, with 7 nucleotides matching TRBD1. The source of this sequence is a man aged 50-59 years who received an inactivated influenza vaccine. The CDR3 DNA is TGTGCCAGCAGCCAAATGGGACAGCTACTTTACAATGAGCAGTTCTTC. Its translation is CASSQMGQLLYNEQFF.